This entry describes one T cell receptor (beta chain). TCRdb ran MiXCR on the RT-PCR reads and lists one entry per CDR3 protein. The profile covers 900,000 to 1,000,000 distinct CDR3 sequences, with around 17% appearing a single time and under 6.5% taken by the ten largest. This sample is drawn from a study of patients and donors after allogeneic stem cell transplantation. The sequence came from a human donor who was either an allogeneic HSCT recipient or a stem cell or donor lymphocyte infusion donor (not recorded which). It is not recorded whose cells these are; they may come from a transplant donor. Sample: blood, either unsorted or a sorted T cell fraction (not recorded which).

CDR3 coding DNA: TGTGCCAGCAGCCCCCAGGTGGGCGGGAGGGCCAATGAGCAGTTCTTC. Translating it yields CASSPQVGGRANEQFF. This sequence joins TRBV3-1 and TRBJ2-1, with 9 bases aligning to TRBD2. The CDR3 has 16 amino acids. Per germline, CDR1 LGHDT and CDR2 YNNKEL (reference sequence). V was pared by 4 bases and J by 6 bases, with 10 bases of the junction left unmatched.